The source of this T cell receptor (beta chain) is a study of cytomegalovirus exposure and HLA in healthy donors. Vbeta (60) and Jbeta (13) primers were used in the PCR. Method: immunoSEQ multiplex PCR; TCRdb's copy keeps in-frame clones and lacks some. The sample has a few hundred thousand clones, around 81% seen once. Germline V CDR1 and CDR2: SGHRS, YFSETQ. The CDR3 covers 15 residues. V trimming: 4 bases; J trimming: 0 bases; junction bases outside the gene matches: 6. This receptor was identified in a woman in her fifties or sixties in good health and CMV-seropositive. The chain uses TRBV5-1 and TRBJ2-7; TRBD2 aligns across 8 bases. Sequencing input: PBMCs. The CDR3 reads CASSDTSGLSYEQYF. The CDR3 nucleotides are TGCGCCAGCAGCGACACTAGCGGACTCTCCTACGAGCAGTACTTC.